The entry below describes one TCR beta chain. From germline, CDR1 is MGHRA and CDR2 YSYEKL. V gave up 1 base and J gave up 5 bases, with 20 bases separating them. The length of the CDR3 is 17 residues. These data are taken from a study of blood T cell repertoires in COVID-19. Turning to the study itself: Donors in the United States, Italy and Spain gave samples during acute or convalescent COVID-19. Sources were T cells, B-cell-depleted T cells, or PBMCs; the material itself was cDNA or gDNA.

Per the authors' pipeline: Amplified reference gene primers provided the basis for estimating nucleated cell counts. Clones were sequenced by immunoSEQ multiplex PCR, and TCRdb holds only the in-frame ones, with some missing. V and J calls and clone size are copied from that table; D and trimming were computed from the DNA. The sample contains approximately 90,000 clones, 90% of which appear only once. Material: peripheral blood. This chain joins TRBV4-1 and TRBJ1-2; D not certain. The sequence was collected from a man aged 60-69 years with acute or convalescent COVID-19. The CDR3, as DNA: TGCGCCAGCAGCCAAGTCGAACGGGTAGGCGCCCCGTATGGCTACACCTTC. Protein: CASSQVERVGAPYGYTF.